Below are 29 T cell receptor beta chains sequenced from a single sample in a study of T cells in Graves' hyperthyroidism and ophthalmopathy. RNA transcripts were the template for amplifying TCR beta CDR3 regions. The HTBI primer set drove a first-round RT-PCR of the TCR CDR3. TCRdb reanalysed the multiplex PCR reads using MiXCR and keeps one entry per CDR3 protein. The top ten hold 10% to 12% of the sample, which has roughly 500,000 distinct CDR3 sequences, approximately 25% seen once. Material: blood. These receptors were taken from a woman between 25 and 40 years old with Graves' ophthalmopathy.

The table lists this clonotype with many counts. The chain recombines TRBV29-1 with TRBJ2-7; TRBD1 is a possible D gene (6 bases). The CDR3 contains 12 residues. V lost 6 bases and J lost 0, with 9 bases in between. Germline V gene lookup returns CDR1 SQVTM and CDR2 ANQGSEA. Here the CDR3 reads CSVGTFSYEQYF. The CDR3 DNA reads as TGCAGCGTCGGGACATTCTCCTACGAGCAGTACTTC.

There are a few counts of this clonotype. The chain couples TRBV28 to TRBJ2-7; either TRBD1 or TRBD2 may fit D (6 bases each). The CDR3 totals 17 residues. Germline assignment: CDR1 MDHEN and CDR2 SYDVKM. The V end lost 4 bases, the J end lost 2 bases, and 21 bases lay between the germline ends. CDR3 residues: CASSYRERLDRPYEQYF. CDR3 coding DNA: TGTGCCAGCAGTTATCGGGAGAGACTGGACAGACCCTACGAGCAGTACTTC.

This clonotype has at least ten counts. The chain is built from TRBV6-1 and TRBJ1-2, with D maybe TRBD1 (5 bases). V was shortened by 4 bases and J by 0 bases, with 18 bases between the two germline ends. Germline V gene lookup returns CDR1 MNHNS and CDR2 SASEGT. This CDR3 is built from 17 residues. The CDR3 bases are TGTGCCAGCAGTGGCGGGGCAGCATTGAACCCTAACTATGGCTACACCTTC. Its protein product is CASSGGAALNPNYGYTF.

This clonotype has at least ten counts. The J gene is TRBJ1-2, the V gene TRBV6-5; weak D call: TRBD1 (5 bases). This CDR3 region has 16 residues. Between the trimmed V and J ends, which lost 0 bases and 2 bases, there was a span of 13 bases. Germline V gives CDR1 MNHEY, CDR2 SVGAGI. The CDR3 sequence is CASSYSQGIENYGYTF. The CDR3 coding sequence is TGTGCCAGCAGTTACTCTCAGGGCATCGAAAACTATGGCTACACCTTC.

J is TRBJ2-7 and V is TRBV18; no reliable D call. This CDR3 is 15 amino acids long. The germline gives CDR1 KGHSH, CDR2 LQKENI. Trimming removed 0 bases at V and 3 bases at J, with 12 bases between. The CDR3 DNA reads as TGTGCCAGCTCACCACCGATGGATTCCGGCTACGAGCAGTACTTC. It yields the protein CASSPPMDSGYEQYF.

This clonotype has only a few counts. The V call is TRBV2, the J call TRBJ2-2; D is unclear. The germline V gene encodes CDR1 SNHLY and CDR2 FYNNEI. Trimming stripped 7 bases from V and 4 bases from J, with 13 bases between. CDR3 length equals 14 residues. CDR3 sequence: CASKASRSTGELFF. CDR3 sequence (DNA): TGTGCCAGCAAAGCAAGCCGGAGCACCGGGGAGCTGTTTTTT.

This clonotype has only a few counts. The chain joins TRBV27 to TRBJ2-3; D is unclear. Germline V gene lookup returns CDR1 MNHEY and CDR2 SMNVEV (reference sequence). Trimming took 3 bases from V and 1 from J, leaving 11 bases between them. This CDR3 is built from 15 residues. The CDR3 DNA reads TGTGCCAGCAGTTTCGGAGCCTTCCGCACAGATACGCAGTATTTT. It specifies CASSFGAFRTDTQYF.

This clonotype was picked up many times. This rearrangement joins TRBV15 to TRBJ2-7; TRBD1 or TRBD2 may be the D gene (5 bases each). V shed 9 bases and J shed 2 bases, with 8 bases lying between them. The CDR3 covers 11 residues. Germline V gene lookup returns CDR1 LNHNV and CDR2 YYDKDF (reference sequence). CDR3 bases: TGTGCCACGGGACCAACCTACGAGCAGTACTTC. Protein sequence: CATGPTYEQYF.

This clonotype is classed as medium-sized. This chain links TRBV27 with TRBJ2-7; TRBD1 matches at 8 bases. Trimming at V came to 3 bases and at J to 4 bases, leaving 5 bases not matched to a gene. The CDR3 is made up of 14 amino acids. Per germline, CDR1 MNHEY and CDR2 SMNVEV (reference sequence). CDR3 protein: CASSFLDRVYEQYF. CDR3 bases: TGTGCCAGCAGTTTCCTGGACAGGGTTTACGAGCAGTACTTC.

The chain couples TRBV20-1 to TRBJ1-1, with 7 bases that match TRBD1. CDR3 length: 13 residues. J gave up 3 bases and V 4 bases, and 5 bases lay outside the gene matches. In germline, CDR1 is DFQATT, CDR2 SNEGSKA (reference sequence). The DNA for the CDR3 is TGCAGTGCTAAAGGGGGCACGGACACTGAAGCTTTCTTT. It encodes CSAKGGTDTEAFF.

The V call is TRBV28, the J call TRBJ2-7; 7 bases agree with TRBD2. Germline V gives CDR1 MDHEN, CDR2 SYDVKM. J gave up 5 bases and V 5 bases, and 18 bases lay outside the gene matches. The CDR3 length is 17 residues. CDR3 sequence (DNA): TGTGCCAGCAGTGAAGGGGAGATGAGACTAGCTTCCCACGAGCAGTACTTC. Amino acid sequence: CASSEGEMRLASHEQYF.

V gene TRBV13 combines with J gene TRBJ2-7; maybe TRBD1 (6 bases). CDR1 is PRHDT and CDR2 is FYEKMQ in the germline V gene (reference sequence). This CDR3 comprises 14 residues. V dropped 5 bases and J dropped 1 base, with 12 bases sitting between them. CDR3 in amino acids: CASSAQGVSYEQYF. For the CDR3, the DNA is TGTGCCAGCAGCGCACAGGGAGTTTCCTACGAGCAGTACTTC.

This clonotype was seen repeatedly, ten times or more. The genes are TRBV12-3 or TRBV12-4 and TRBJ2-5, with TRBD2 identical over 9 bases. The CDR3 loop spans 15 amino acids. Trimming cost V 4 bases and J 5 bases; bases outside gene matches: 8. CDR3 amino acids: CASSSNGLALETQYF. As DNA, the CDR3 is TGTGCCAGCAGTTCTAATGGACTAGCGCTTGAGACCCAGTACTTC.

This clonotype was counted many times. The chain is built from TRBV28 and TRBJ1-2; maybe TRBD1 (6 bases). CDR3 size: 14 residues. V shed 6 bases and J shed 4 bases, with 15 bases lying between them. Germline CDR1 MDHEN, CDR2 SYDVKM. CDR3 protein: CASRPTGSAYGYTF. The CDR3 coding sequence is TGTGCCAGCAGACCCACAGGGAGTGCCTATGGCTACACCTTC.

This clonotype was recorded many times. The rearrangement joins TRBV29-1 to TRBJ2-7, with D perhaps being TRBD1 or TRBD2 (5 bases each). V was clipped by 3 bases and J by 5 bases, with 17 bases between them. This CDR3 region has 14 residues. Per the germline V gene, CDR1 is SQVTM and CDR2 is ANQGSEA. CDR3 sequence (DNA): TGCAGCGTTGAGTGGGGACGCCATCCTAACGAGCAGTACTTC. Its protein product is CSVEWGRHPNEQYF.

Regarding this clonotype: A much bigger clone sits one base away, suggesting this may be a read error. This is likely a read error, given that the CDR3 carries no conserved phenylalanine or tryptophan at its end. The V and J genes are TRBV7-8 and TRBJ2-2, with a possible D match to TRBD1 (5 bases). In germline, CDR1 is SGHVS, CDR2 FQNEAQ. Trimming cost V 6 bases and J 4 bases, with 15 bases left between them. The CDR3 contains 15 residues. This CDR3 reads CASSKKGVPTGELFL. The CDR3 DNA reads TGTGCCAGCAGTAAAAAAGGGGTCCCCACCGGGGAGCTGTTTTTG.

This clonotype was detected ten times or more. This chain joins TRBV6-1 and TRBJ2-5; a weak D match, TRBD2 (5 bases). This CDR3 is 13 amino acids long. CDR1 and CDR2 from the germline V gene are MNHNS and SASEGT. The ends were cut back, 10 bases at V and 4 bases at J, with 16 bases in the middle. The chain's CDR3 is CATQNGLGETQYF. CDR3 sequence (DNA): TGTGCCACCCAAAACGGACTCGGAGAGACCCAGTACTTC.

The chain recombines TRBV20-1 with TRBJ1-5; D gene unclear. Trimming shortened V by 5 bases and J by 7 bases, and 15 bases separated the two germline ends. Germline V gene sequence: CDR1 DFQATT, CDR2 SNEGSKA (reference sequence). CDR3 length equals 13 residues. This chain's CDR3 is CSASPHEAQPQHF. The CDR3 DNA is TGCAGTGCTTCCCCCCACGAGGCCCAGCCCCAGCATTTT.

This clonotype was counted many times. The chain links TRBV6-5 to TRBJ1-3; D ambiguous. The CDR3 contains 16 residues. Germline CDR1 and CDR2: MNHEY and SVGAGI. V lost 0 bases and J 0 bases, leaving 9 bases between the germline ends. The CDR3 is CASSYSRPFSGNTIYF. In nucleotides, the CDR3 is TGTGCCAGCAGTTACTCGCGGCCGTTCTCTGGAAACACCATATATTTT.

For this clonotype: The conserved final phenylalanine or tryptophan is absent from the CDR3, which likely points to a read error. V usage is TRBV6-1 and J usage is TRBJ1-1, with TRBD1 as a possible D gene (5 bases). Looked up from germline, CDR1 is MNHNS and CDR2 is SASEGT. V was shortened by 4 bases and J by 0 bases, with 9 bases between the two germline ends. The CDR3 has 14 amino acids. In nucleotides, the CDR3 is TGTGCCAGCAGTGGGGGGGTTGTGAACACTGAAGCTTTCTAT. Encoded protein: CASSGGVVNTEAFY.

As concerns this clonotype: The junction departs from the called germline gene at one end, perhaps through a read error. V is TRBV2 and J is TRBJ1-1; the D is unclear. Germline V gene lookup returns CDR1 SNHLY and CDR2 FYNNEI. The CDR3 totals 14 residues. CDR3 nucleotide sequence: TGTGCCAGCAGGGGTGTCTACACTAACACTGAAGCTTGCTTT. Encoded protein: CASRGVYTNTEACF.

The chain combines TRBV2 with TRBJ1-1; D gene uncertain. This CDR3 has 13 amino acids. V was trimmed by 5 bases and J by 4 bases, leaving 11 bases between them. Germline V gene lookup returns CDR1 SNHLY and CDR2 FYNNEI. CDR3 residues: CASSQQAGTEAFF. The CDR3 DNA follows: TGTGCCAGCAGTCAGCAGGCGGGCACTGAAGCTTTCTTT. The whole variable domain, remainder taken from reference TRBV2 and TRBJ1-1, is EPEVTQTPSHQVTQMGQEVILRCVPISNHLYFYWYRQILGQKVEFLVSFYNNEISEKSEIFDDQFSVERPDGSNFTLKIRSTKLEDSAMYFCASSQQAGTEAFFGQGTRLTVV.

This clonotype was detected many times. The chain joins TRBV29-1 to TRBJ2-7; 7 bases are a match to TRBD1. Trimming removed 4 bases from V and 2 bases from J; junction bases left unmatched: 8. Germline assignment: CDR1 SQVTM and CDR2 ANQGSEA. The CDR3 covers 14 residues. CDR3 in DNA: TGCAGCGTTGGAATGGGTCAGGGGGCCTACGAGCAGTACTTC. This translates into CSVGMGQGAYEQYF.

Details on this clonotype: One end of the junction is discordant with germline, which a read error may explain. This rearrangement joins TRBV24-1 to TRBJ1-5; D is ambiguous. CDR1 KGHDR and CDR2 SFDVKD come from the germline V gene. This CDR3 region has 14 residues. The chain's CDR3 is CAISDSGTLQPQHF. DNA of the CDR3: TGTGCCATCAGTGATTCAGGAACACTTCAGCCCCAGCATTTT.

In this sample, this clonotype turned up many times. As DNA, the CDR3 is TGCAGTGCCAGCGGTGCAGAGACCCAGTACTTC. As protein: CSASGAETQYF. The J gene is TRBJ2-5, the V gene TRBV20-1; maybe TRBD2 (5 bases). V was pared by 6 bases and J by 4 bases, with 9 bases between. The CDR3 spans 11 residues. Germline V gene lookup returns CDR1 DFQATT and CDR2 SNEGSKA (reference sequence).

The sample holds many counts of this clonotype. V usage is TRBV12-3 or TRBV12-4 and J usage is TRBJ2-7; 7 bases map to TRBD1. The CDR3 sequence is 15 residues long. The V segment lost 6 bases and the J segment 2 bases; nucleotides outside the gene matches: 10. CDR3 in amino acids: CASSLGAGGPYEQYF. DNA for the CDR3: TGTGCCAGCAGCTTGGGGGCAGGGGGTCCCTACGAGCAGTACTTC.

The V and J genes are TRBV6-2 or TRBV6-3 and TRBJ2-7; D possibly corresponds to TRBD2 (6 bases). V lost 2 bases and J lost 3, with 20 bases in between. Looked up from germline, CDR1 is MNHEY and CDR2 is SVGEGT. The CDR3 totals 17 residues. Here the CDR3 reads CASSYVPSDRSLYEQYF. In DNA, the CDR3 is TGTGCCAGCAGTTACGTGCCTAGCGACCGTAGCCTCTACGAGCAGTACTTC.

This clonotype came up many times. The chain is built from TRBV5-1 and TRBJ2-5, with 8 bases fitting TRBD1. The CDR3 totals 14 residues. Germline assignment: CDR1 SGHRS and CDR2 YFSETQ. J was trimmed by 5 bases and V by 3 bases; bases with no gene match: 6. In nucleotides, the CDR3 is TGCGCCAGCAGCTCAGGGGGCACCGGGGAGACCCAGTACTTC. Translated, it gives CASSSGGTGETQYF.

This clonotype was seen many times. The chain recombines TRBV2 with TRBJ2-7, with 13 bases fitting TRBD2. The CDR3 is 15 amino acids. Germline loops: CDR1 SNHLY, CDR2 FYNNEI. V shed 6 bases and J 4 bases; nucleotides not matched to a gene: 6. Written as DNA, the CDR3 is TGTGCCAGCAGCCGGCCGGGACTAGCGGGATACGAGCAGTACTTC. This gives the protein CASSRPGLAGYEQYF. Full variable domain (outside the CDR3, taken from reference TRBV2 and TRBJ2-7): EPEVTQTPSHQVTQMGQEVILRCVPISNHLYFYWYRQILGQKVEFLVSFYNNEISEKSEIFDDQFSVERPDGSNFTLKIRSTKLEDSAMYFCASSRPGLAGYEQYFGPGTRLTVT.